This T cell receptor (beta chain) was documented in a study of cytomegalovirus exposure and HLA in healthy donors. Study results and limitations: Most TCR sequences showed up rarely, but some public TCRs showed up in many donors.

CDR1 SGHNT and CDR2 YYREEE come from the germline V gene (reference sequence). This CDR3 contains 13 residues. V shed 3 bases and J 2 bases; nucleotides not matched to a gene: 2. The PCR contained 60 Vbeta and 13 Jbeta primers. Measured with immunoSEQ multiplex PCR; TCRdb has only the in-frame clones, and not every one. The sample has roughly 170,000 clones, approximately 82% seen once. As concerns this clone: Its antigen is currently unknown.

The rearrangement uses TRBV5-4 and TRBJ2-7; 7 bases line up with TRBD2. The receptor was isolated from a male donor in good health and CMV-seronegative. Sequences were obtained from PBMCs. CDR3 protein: CASSSGRTYEQYF. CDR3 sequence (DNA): TGTGCCAGCAGCTCCGGGAGGACCTACGAGCAGTACTTC.